These 14 T cell receptor beta chains were sequenced from one sample in a study of vaccination effects on CD4 cells after COVID-19. Antigen-specific CD4+ T cells expanded by the ViraFEST assay with viral peptide pools were then sequenced. It was after 10 days of culture that CD4+ T cells were isolated. All participants had two doses of either the BNT162b2 or mRNA-1273 vaccine. This table comes from immunoSEQ multiplex PCR, and its TCRdb copy is limited to in-frame clones, with some not included. The profile shows 27,000 or so clones, roughly four fifths of them singletons. The antigens these receptors bind are not known. The material was CD4+ T cells from PBMCs cultured with HCoV-NL63 spike peptides, obtained after COVID-19 vaccination. The source of these receptors is a human donor who received a COVID-19 vaccine. Some clones in this sample may be carry-over from other donors' samples.

The rearrangement links TRBV24-1 to TRBJ2-7; D gene uncertain. V was cut by 1 base and J by 2 bases, with 5 bases left in between. CDR3 size: 13 residues. Germline CDR1 KGHDR, CDR2 SFDVKD. CDR3 in DNA: TGTGCCACCAGTGATTTTTCCACCTACGAGCAGTACGTC. Amino acid sequence: CATSDFSTYEQYV.

A single count supports this clone. This chain joins TRBV14 and TRBJ1-2; the D gene is possibly TRBD1 (5 bases). CDR1 and CDR2 from the germline V gene are SGHDN and FVKESK. Trimming pared 1 base from V and 6 bases from J, leaving 15 bases between. This CDR3 has 15 amino acids. As DNA, the CDR3 is TGTGCCAGCAGCCAAGTTAGAGGGGAGTATCATGGCTACACCTTC. Translating gives CASSQVRGEYHGYTF.

V is TRBV19 and J is TRBJ2-2; D is undetermined. The ends were cut back, 7 bases at V and 6 bases at J, with 12 bases in the middle. CDR1 and CDR2 from the germline V gene are LNHDA and SQIVND (reference sequence). The CDR3 spans 13 residues. The CDR3 coding sequence is TGTGCCAGTATTCTTAATGGGGCCGGGGAGCTGTTTTTT. Its translation is CASILNGAGELFF.

This chain connects TRBV29-1 to TRBJ1-1, with D hard to call. The V and J ends lost 5 bases and 4 bases respectively, with 11 bases between them. The germline V gene encodes CDR1 SQVTM and CDR2 ANQGSEA. The CDR3 consists of 12 residues. CDR3 in amino acids: CSVISWGTEAFF. CDR3 coding DNA: TGCAGCGTTATCTCCTGGGGCACTGAAGCTTTCTTT.

This chain links TRBV7-3 with TRBJ2-3; TRBD2 might be the D (7 bases). The CDR3 is made up of 14 amino acids. Germline values: CDR1 SGHTA, CDR2 FQGTGA. The V end was cut by 0 bases, the J end by 4 bases, with 8 bases between. The DNA of the CDR3 is TGTGCCAGCAGCTTAACCGGGGGGCCAGATACGCAGTATTTT. This gives the protein CASSLTGGPDTQYF.

This clone showed up just a few times. The chain combines TRBV7-9 with TRBJ2-5; TRBD1 might be the D (6 bases). V was pared by 5 bases and J by 5 bases, with 9 bases between. Germline CDR1 is SEHNR and CDR2 is FQNEAQ (reference sequence). The CDR3 spans 12 residues. In DNA form, the CDR3 reads TGTGCCAGCAGCCCGGACAGCGAGACCCAGTACTTC. Amino acids: CASSPDSETQYF.

The V call is TRBV7-2, the J call TRBJ2-1; TRBD2 matches 7 bases. Germline-derived CDR1 and CDR2 are SGHTA and FQGNSA. With V trimmed by 5 bases and J by 8 bases, 15 bases remained unmatched. This CDR3 comprises 16 residues. The CDR3 here is CASSLLGAGTRDEQFF. The CDR3 nucleotides read TGTGCCAGCAGCCTGCTGGGAGCGGGGACCAGGGATGAGCAGTTCTTC.

The V call is TRBV7-8, the J call TRBJ2-7, with TRBD1 matching 9 bases. J was trimmed by 1 base and V by 3 bases; bases with no gene match: 10. Per germline, CDR1 SGHVS and CDR2 FQNEAQ. This CDR3 comprises 17 residues. The chain's CDR3 is CASSLRTGGVISYEQYV. The CDR3 DNA reads as TGTGCCAGCAGCTTGCGTACAGGGGGCGTGATATCCTACGAGCAGTACGTC.

J is TRBJ1-2 and V is TRBV2, with a weak D call TRBD1 (6 bases). This CDR3 has 14 residues. V was shortened by 4 bases and J by 4 bases, with 13 bases between the two germline ends. CDR1 is SNHLY, CDR2 FYNNEI, per germline. As DNA, the CDR3 is TGTGCCAGCAGTGGGACAGAGAAAGGCTATGGCTACACCTTC. This codes for CASSGTEKGYGYTF.

The V and J genes are TRBV7-8 and TRBJ2-3; 12 bases fit TRBD2. Germline V gene data show CDR1 as SGHVS and CDR2 as FQNEAQ. The CDR3 contains 17 residues. V was pared by 5 bases and J by 2 bases, with 8 bases of the junction left unmatched. The CDR3 region is CASSRRTSGGTTDTQYF. The CDR3 nucleotides read TGTGCCAGCAGCCGGAGAACTAGCGGGGGGACCACAGATACGCAGTATTTT.

The chain links TRBV7-3 to TRBJ2-2, with D uncertain. The V end lost 2 bases, the J end lost 8 bases, and 9 bases lay between the germline ends. The CDR3 is made up of 13 amino acids. From germline, CDR1 is SGHTA and CDR2 FQGTGA. This chain's CDR3 is CASSLGSAGELFF. The CDR3 DNA reads TGTGCCAGCAGCTTAGGTAGTGCAGGGGAGCTGTTTTTT.

A single count supports this clone. This chain joins TRBV14 and TRBJ1-1; D perhaps matches TRBD1 (5 bases). This CDR3 spans 15 amino acids. The V and J ends lost 1 base and 4 bases respectively, with 13 bases between them. CDR1 and CDR2 from the germline V gene are SGHDN and FVKESK. Here the CDR3 reads CASSQVTGVGTEAFF. CDR3 coding DNA: TGTGCCAGCAGCCAAGTCACGGGGGTGGGCACTGAAGCTTTCTTT.

The chain has TRBV2 and TRBJ2-5; perhaps D is TRBD1 or TRBD2 (5 bases each). The ends were cut back, 6 bases at V and 6 bases at J, with 14 bases in the middle. The CDR3 has 13 amino acids. Germline CDR1 is SNHLY and CDR2 is FYNNEI. The CDR3 loop reads CASSAQSGQTQYF. CDR3 in DNA: TGTGCCAGCAGCGCACAATCGGGGCAGACCCAGTACTTC.

This chain connects TRBV7-2 to TRBJ2-3, with 10 bases identical to TRBD2. Per germline, CDR1 SGHTA and CDR2 FQGNSA. CDR3 length: 15 amino acids. With 3 bases clipped from V and 5 bases from J, the junction kept 5 bases outside the gene matches. The CDR3 here is CASSFGTSDGDTQYF. As DNA, the CDR3 is TGTGCCAGCAGCTTCGGGACTAGCGACGGAGATACGCAGTATTTT.